The 30 T cell receptor beta chains presented below share a single source sample, sequenced in a study of cytomegalovirus exposure and HLA in healthy donors. PCR amplification relied on 60 Vbeta primers (plus 13 Jbeta primers). The repertoire was sequenced with immunoSEQ multiplex PCR; TCRdb's copy has only in-frame clones and lacks some. The data show approximately 89,000 clones, less than 70% seen once. Sequencing was carried out using PBMCs. The receptor set was obtained from a female donor in good health and CMV-seronegative.

The chain recombines TRBV10-3 with TRBJ1-1, with 9 bases fitting TRBD1. CDR3 length equals 15 residues. Looked up from germline, CDR1 is ENHRY and CDR2 is SYGVKD. V lost 2 bases, J lost 0 bases, and 1 base stayed unmatched. The CDR3 loop is CAISEGQGMNTEAFF. CDR3 DNA sequence: TGTGCCATCAGTGAGGGACAGGGGATGAACACTGAAGCTTTCTTT.

This chain connects TRBV29-1 to TRBJ2-3; 8 positions match TRBD1. The J segment lost 3 bases and the V segment lost 3 bases, leaving 8 bases of the junction unmatched. The CDR3 runs 15 residues. Germline lookup yields CDR1 SQVTM and CDR2 ANQGSEA. The CDR3 DNA reads TGCAGCGTTGACCTCGGACAGGGCGGGACAGATACGCAGTATTTT. This encodes CSVDLGQGGTDTQYF.

The genes are TRBV7-2 and TRBJ2-2; 16 bases align to TRBD2. The CDR3 is made up of 19 amino acids. Germline CDR1 and CDR2: SGHTA and FQGNSA. The trim removed 5 bases at V and 4 bases at J, leaving 10 bases unmatched. The chain's CDR3 is CASSRRGLAGGPSTGELFF. The CDR3 DNA reads as TGTGCCAGCAGCCGAAGGGGACTAGCGGGAGGGCCGAGCACCGGGGAGCTGTTTTTT.

J is TRBJ1-1 and V is TRBV28; 7 bases agree with TRBD1. V was pared by 11 bases and J by 7 bases, with 7 bases of the junction left unmatched. This CDR3 region has 11 residues. The germline V gene has CDR1 MDHEN and CDR2 SYDVKM. CDR3 in amino acids: CAPGGLSEAFF. CDR3 DNA sequence: TGTGCCCCAGGGGGGCTGAGTGAAGCTTTCTTT.

CDR3 DNA sequence: TGCGCCAGCAGCCAAGATAAAGGGGGAGACGAGCAGTACTTC. As protein: CASSQDKGGDEQYF. This chain uses TRBV4-1 with TRBJ2-7, with D possibly being TRBD1 (6 bases). Germline CDR1 is MGHRA and CDR2 is YSYEKL. Between the trimmed V and J ends, which lost 0 bases and 5 bases, there was a span of 11 bases. This CDR3 is 14 amino acids long.

The rearrangement links TRBV6-5 to TRBJ2-7; TRBD1 agrees at 8 bases. V gave up 6 bases and J gave up 3 bases; unmatched junction bases: 7. The CDR3 is 14 residues long. Germline lookup yields CDR1 MNHEY and CDR2 SVGAGI. CDR3 loop: CASSRTGPDYEQYF. The CDR3 DNA reads TGTGCCAGCAGCCGGACAGGGCCCGACTACGAGCAGTACTTC.

The chain joins TRBV28 to TRBJ1-2, with a tentative D call TRBD1 (5 bases). Germline V CDR1 and CDR2: MDHEN, SYDVKM. With 10 bases removed from V and 8 bases from J, the gap between germline ends came to 26 bases. The CDR3 is made up of 15 amino acids. CDR3 DNA: TGTGCCACCTCGGGGGAGGTCCCACGAAATAGGGGCTACACCTTC. Translation: CATSGEVPRNRGYTF.

The CDR3 coding sequence is TGTGCCAGCAAAGCACCAGGGCACTATGGCTACACCTTC. It specifies CASKAPGHYGYTF. This sequence joins TRBV6-5 and TRBJ1-2, with D perhaps matching TRBD1 (5 bases). V lost 7 bases, J lost 3 bases, and 12 bases lay in between. The V gene's germline CDR1 is MNHEY and CDR2 SVGAGI. The CDR3 loop spans 13 amino acids.

Only one count was recorded for this clone. The genes are TRBV6-5 and TRBJ1-5; 8 bases are a match to TRBD1. CDR1 MNHEY and CDR2 SVGAGI come from the germline V gene. Trimming cost V 4 bases and J 0 bases; bases outside gene matches: 2. This CDR3 has 15 residues. The CDR3 is CASSFTGGSNQPQHF. The DNA of the CDR3 is TGTGCCAGCAGTTTTACAGGGGGTAGCAATCAGCCCCAGCATTTT.

This clone was picked up a small number of times. The chain uses TRBV9 and TRBJ2-1; a weak D match, TRBD2 (5 bases). Per germline, CDR1 SGDLS and CDR2 YYNGEE. V dropped 0 bases and J dropped 12 bases, with 13 bases sitting between them. The CDR3 consists of 13 residues. The DNA of the CDR3 is TGTGCCAGCAGCGTAGCCACGGGAAAGGGGCAGTTCTTC. Its protein product is CASSVATGKGQFF.

The CDR3 bases are TGCGCCAGCAGCCCGGGACCCCTCCGGGACAAAGACTCTGGGGCCAACGTCCTGACTTTC. The encoded protein is CASSPGPLRDKDSGANVLTF. The chain is built from TRBV4-1 and TRBJ2-6; D perhaps matches TRBD1 (6 bases). V lost 4 bases and J lost 0, with 22 bases in between. This CDR3 is built from 20 residues. Germline V lookup: CDR1 MGHRA, CDR2 YSYEKL.

The V gene is TRBV25-1, the J gene TRBJ2-7; the D gene is possibly TRBD1 (5 bases). V lost 3 bases and J 1 base, leaving 13 bases between the germline ends. This CDR3 has 15 amino acids. Per germline, CDR1 MGHDK and CDR2 SYGVNS. Here the CDR3 DNA reads TGTGCCAGCAGTGATCTAGACAGTGTATCCTACGAGCAGTACTTC. Its protein is CASSDLDSVSYEQYF.

The rearrangement links TRBV7-2 to TRBJ1-2; no firm D call. V lost 4 bases and J 4 bases, leaving 19 bases between the germline ends. This CDR3 is 16 amino acids long. The germline V gene encodes CDR1 SGHTA and CDR2 FQGNSA. In DNA, the CDR3 is TGTGCCAGCAGCTCCCTAGCCTCCGGCTCAACCTATGGCTACACCTTC. Its protein product is CASSSLASGSTYGYTF.

This chain joins TRBV5-1 and TRBJ2-7; 8 nucleotides align to TRBD1. CDR1 is SGHRS, CDR2 YFSETQ, per germline. The CDR3 runs to 15 residues. The junction had 10 bases not matched to a gene; V was cut back by 3 bases and J by 5 bases. CDR3 region: CASSWTSDRAHEQYF. CDR3 in DNA: TGCGCCAGCAGCTGGACTTCGGACAGGGCGCACGAGCAGTACTTC.

The gene calls are TRBV7-9 and TRBJ1-4; tentative D call: TRBD1 (5 bases). V lost 11 bases and J 6 bases, leaving 13 bases between the germline ends. Germline CDR1 SEHNR, CDR2 FQNEAQ (reference sequence). This CDR3 region has 12 residues. The CDR3 spells CAWQGFDEKLFF. CDR3 nucleotides: TGTGCCTGGCAGGGATTTGATGAAAAACTGTTTTTT.

The genes are TRBV29-1 and TRBJ1-2; 8 bases map to TRBD1. After removal of 7 bases from V and 4 bases from J, the junction contained 11 bases not matched to a gene. Per the germline V gene, CDR1 is SQVTM and CDR2 is ANQGSEA. The CDR3 sequence is 14 residues long. The CDR3 DNA follows: TGCAGCGCCGCGCCCAGGGGGCTAGGCTATGGCTACACCTTC. It is translated as CSAAPRGLGYGYTF.

The V and J genes are TRBV28 and TRBJ2-7; 10 bases agree with TRBD1. CDR3 size: 15 residues. In germline, CDR1 is MDHEN, CDR2 SYDVKM. The ends lost 6 bases at V and 3 bases at J; junction bases unmatched: 8. The CDR3 loop reads CASSFPDRGIYEQYF. CDR3 DNA sequence: TGTGCCAGCAGCTTTCCGGACAGGGGGATCTACGAGCAGTACTTC. The variable domain in full, with the rest retrieved from reference TRBV28 and TRBJ2-7, is DVKVTQSSRYLVKRTGEKVFLECVQDMDHENMFWYRQDPGLGLRLIYFSYDVKMKEKGDIPEGYSVSREKKERFSLILESASTNQTSMYLCASSFPDRGIYEQYFGPGTRLTVT.

The chain has TRBV5-4 and TRBJ2-5, with 8 positions matching TRBD2. The J call is in doubt because the DNA end fits TRBJ2-7 better. The CDR3 has 15 amino acids. The germline gives CDR1 SGHNT, CDR2 YYREEE (reference sequence). CDR3 in DNA: TGTGCCAGCAGCGCCCCAGGAGCGGGGGAACGCGAGCAGTACTTC. It encodes CASSAPGAGEREQYF.

Concerning this clone itself: Relative to the germline gene, one junction end is altered; a read error may explain this. The J gene is TRBJ2-1, the V gene TRBV7-7; D remains unclear. Germline assignment: CDR1 SSHAT and CDR2 FNYEAQ (reference sequence). There are 12 residues in the CDR3. The CDR3 DNA sequence: TGTGCTAGCAGCGCGGAACTTGGTGAGCAGTTCTTC. It is translated as CASSAELGEQFF.

This clone appeared a few times. This chain joins TRBV4-2 and TRBJ2-6, with 10 bases matching TRBD2. This CDR3 contains 18 residues. Trimming removed 7 bases from V and 4 bases from J; junction bases left unmatched: 13. The germline V gene has CDR1 LGHNA and CDR2 YNFKEQ. This CDR3 is CASNERELAGSGANVLTF. CDR3 DNA sequence: TGTGCCAGCAACGAACGGGAACTAGCGGGATCCGGGGCCAACGTCCTGACTTTC.

CDR3 residues: CARGGGETQYF. Here the CDR3 DNA reads TGTGCCAGGGGGGGAGGGGAGACCCAGTACTTC. The chain couples TRBV7-3 to TRBJ2-5, with 7 bases lining up with TRBD2. V was pared by 9 bases and J by 5 bases, with 3 bases of the junction left unmatched. CDR1 is SGHTA and CDR2 is FQGTGA in the germline V gene. The CDR3 length is 11 residues.

The rearrangement joins TRBV6-1 to TRBJ1-5, with D possibly TRBD1 on 5 matching bases. In germline, CDR1 is MNHNS, CDR2 SASEGT. This CDR3 is 16 amino acids long. V dropped 4 bases and J dropped 9 bases, with 22 bases sitting between them. This CDR3 reads CASSVSRGGARPPQHF. The CDR3 DNA reads as TGTGCCAGCAGTGTAAGTAGGGGTGGGGCGCGGCCGCCCCAGCATTTT.

This clone was seen a few times. The rearrangement links TRBV7-2 to TRBJ2-1, with 10 bases aligning to TRBD2. CDR1 SGHTA and CDR2 FQGNSA come from the germline V gene. CDR3 length: 15 residues. V lost 2 bases to trimming and J lost 6 bases; unmatched junction nucleotides: 4. The CDR3: CASSLFLAGANEQFF. CDR3 DNA sequence: TGTGCCAGCAGCTTATTTCTAGCGGGAGCCAATGAGCAGTTCTTC.

This clone was counted only a few times. V and J are TRBV6-1 and TRBJ2-7; D might be TRBD2 (5 bases). Germline assignment: CDR1 MNHNS and CDR2 SASEGT. V was shortened by 2 bases and J by 1 base, with 12 bases between the two germline ends. CDR3 size: 15 residues. CDR3 nucleotide sequence: TGTGCCAGCAGTGAAAGGCTAGCTTCATCCTACGAGCAGTACTTC. This encodes CASSERLASSYEQYF.

V gene TRBV25-1 combines with J gene TRBJ2-1; 8 nucleotides line up with TRBD1. Germline V gene lookup returns CDR1 MGHDK and CDR2 SYGVNS. The CDR3 contains 15 residues. The V gene end was trimmed by 1 base and the J gene end by 10 bases; junction bases not matched to a gene: 9. This CDR3 reads CASSELWTGLGEQFF. CDR3 DNA sequence: TGTGCCAGCAGTGAATTGTGGACAGGGCTAGGAGAGCAGTTCTTC. Based on the CDR3 plus reference TRBV25-1 and TRBJ2-1, the full variable domain is EADIYQTPRYLVIGTGKKITLECSQTMGHDKMYWYQQDPGMELHLIHYSYGVNSTEKGDLSSESTVSRIRTEHFPLTLESARPSHTSQYLCASSELWTGLGEQFFGPGTRLTVL.

The CDR3 here is CAISSPAGEQYF. The CDR3 bases are TGTGCCATCTCTAGCCCGGCGGGTGAGCAGTACTTC. V usage is TRBV10-3 and J usage is TRBJ2-7, with D possibly matching TRBD2 (5 bases). Germline V lookup: CDR1 ENHRY, CDR2 SYGVKD. This CDR3 spans 12 amino acids. Between the trimmed V and J ends, which lost 8 bases and 7 bases, there was a span of 15 bases.

The chain carries TRBV7-9 and TRBJ1-6, with unresolved D. Germline CDR1 reads SEHNR; CDR2 reads FQNEAQ (reference sequence). V was shortened by 3 bases and J by 9 bases, with 15 bases between the two germline ends. The CDR3 runs 15 residues. CDR3 loop: CASSFGLPAGSPLHF. Here the CDR3 DNA reads TGTGCCAGCAGCTTTGGACTCCCGGCGGGTTCACCCCTCCACTTT.

V gene TRBV6-6 combines with J gene TRBJ2-1; D is possibly TRBD2 (7 bases). Between the trimmed V and J ends, which lost 2 bases and 0 bases, there was a span of 11 bases. The CDR3 runs 16 residues. Germline assignment: CDR1 MNHNY and CDR2 SVGAGI (reference sequence). CDR3 residues: CASSYRGASSYNEQFF. As DNA, the CDR3 is TGTGCCAGCAGTTACCGGGGGGCCAGCTCCTACAATGAGCAGTTCTTC.

The chain carries TRBV27 and TRBJ2-7; 7 nucleotides line up with TRBD1. From germline, CDR1 is MNHEY and CDR2 SMNVEV (reference sequence). The CDR3 contains 11 residues. Trimming removed 8 bases from V and 5 bases from J; junction bases left unmatched: 3. CDR3 residues: CASGQGDEQYF. CDR3 DNA sequence: TGTGCCAGCGGGCAGGGGGACGAGCAGTACTTC.

This clone was found a few times. The chain employs TRBV6-6 and TRBJ1-2; 11 nucleotides match TRBD1. Germline CDR1 MNHNY, CDR2 SVGAGI (reference sequence). This CDR3 is built from 12 residues. CDR3 DNA sequence: TGTGCTGGGGGACAGGGGGGATATGGCTACACCTTC. Protein product: CAGGQGGYGYTF.